These T cell receptor beta chains were read from a single sample in a study of PD-1 blockade in classical Hodgkin lymphoma. Repertoires were generated with immunoSEQ multiplex PCR, while TCRdb's copy carries only in-frame clones and drops some. This sample yields 20,000 to 25,000 clones, of which about two thirds are seen a single time; 5.5% to 6.5% belongs to the top ten. Sequenced material: peripheral blood mononuclear cells (PBMCs), taken at baseline. All receptors come from a human donor with classical Hodgkin lymphoma. CDR3s include the opening cysteine and the closing phenylalanine or tryptophan. The D gene is left open where the match is weak. Not all rows give a size; the values are once, few, many and, for expanded clones, a class.

j_call,d_call,v_call,clone_size,cdr3_aa,cdr3_nt
TRBJ1-3,NA,TRBV30,NA,CAWSLYTGNTIYF,TGTGCCTGGAGCCTATATACTGGAAACACCATATATTTT
TRBJ1-5,TRBD1,TRBV5-5,NA,CASSYWTGPNQPQHF,TGTGCCAGCAGCTACTGGACAGGGCCAAATCAGCCCCAGCATTTT
TRBJ2-7,NA,TRBV20-1,NA,CSARDNEQYF,TGCAGTGCTAGAGATAACGAGCAGTACTTC
TRBJ1-5,NA,TRBV19,NA,CASQGRYNQPQHF,TGTGCCAGTCAGGGACGGTACAATCAGCCCCAGCATTTT
TRBJ1-5,NA,TRBV30,once,CAWSSGSGPQHF,TGTGCCTGGAGTTCAGGGTCTGGGCCCCAGCATTTT
TRBJ2-3,NA,TRBV7-8,NA,CASSRDSLSAQYF,TGTGCCAGCAGCAGGGACTCACTATCCGCGCAGTATTTT
TRBJ1-3,TRBD1,TRBV4-1,NA,CASSQDPRQGRVSSGNTIYF,TGCGCCAGCAGCCAAGATCCTAGACAGGGTCGGGTGAGCTCTGGAAACACCATATATTTT
TRBJ2-7,TRBD1,TRBV10-3,NA,CAISELGTGGYPYF,TGTGCCATCAGTGAGTTGGGGACAGGGGGCTATCCATACTTC
TRBJ1-5,NA,TRBV2,NA,CASSEISSNQPQHF,TGTGCCAGCAGCGAGATAAGCAGCAATCAGCCCCAGCATTTT
TRBJ1-1,NA,TRBV30,NA,CAWSPLRNTEAFF,TGTGCCTGGAGCCCCCTGAGGAACACTGAAGCTTTCTTT
TRBJ2-2,NA,TRBV27,NA,CASSPTVSGELFF,TGTGCCAGCAGTCCGACAGTTTCCGGGGAGCTGTTTTTT
TRBJ2-3,TRBD1,TRBV7-3,NA,CASSSRTGSDTQYF,TGTGCCAGCAGCTCTCGGACAGGGTCAGATACGCAGTATTTT
TRBJ2-1,NA,TRBV30,NA,CAWSRGTYNEQFF,TGTGCCTGGAGTCGCGGTACCTACAATGAGCAGTTCTTC
TRBJ2-7,TRBD2,TRBV29-1,NA,CSVRLAGYEQYF,TGCAGCGTTCGGCTAGCGGGCTACGAGCAGTACTTC
TRBJ1-1,NA,TRBV6-5,NA,CASSYGYTNTEAFF,TGTGCCAGCAGTTACGGGTACACGAACACTGAAGCTTTCTTT
TRBJ2-7,NA,TRBV20-1,NA,CSGAGHYEQYF,TGCAGCGGGGCAGGGCACTACGAGCAGTACTTC
TRBJ1-4,NA,TRBV30,NA,CAWSGMRGGNEKLFF,TGTGCCTGGAGTGGTATGAGGGGCGGGAATGAAAAACTGTTTTTT
TRBJ1-1,TRBD1,TRBV7-9,NA,CASSTGQGDTEAFF,TGTGCCAGCAGCACAGGACAGGGGGACACTGAAGCTTTCTTT
TRBJ1-2,NA,TRBV28,NA,CASSLDLQGGYGYTF,TGTGCCAGCAGTTTAGATCTACAGGGTGGCTATGGCTACACCTTC
TRBJ2-7,TRBD2,TRBV28,NA,CASSLGGSLYEQYF,TGTGCCAGCAGTTTAGGCGGGAGTTTGTACGAGCAGTACTTC
TRBJ2-2,NA,TRBV30,NA,CAWSVPAKRTGELFF,TGTGCCTGGAGTGTACCGGCGAAGAGGACCGGGGAGCTGTTTTTT
TRBJ1-2,NA,TRBV6-5,NA,CASSRDKNYGYTF,TGTGCCAGCAGCCGGGACAAAAACTATGGCTACACCTTC